These T cell receptor beta chains were read from a single sample in a study of prognosis after radiotherapy for stage I lung cancer. One entry per CDR3 protein results from TCRdb running MiXCR on the multiplex PCR reads. The table records about 16,000 distinct CDR3 sequences, about 43% of them present only once. The sequences come from PBMCs, collected before or after stereotactic body radiation therapy (not recorded which). The receptors originated from a donor at least 50 years old with non-small cell lung cancer. Each CDR3 is given with its conserved first and last residue. Fields, in order: CDR3 DNA, CDR3 protein, D gene, J gene, clone size, V gene. A D gene is named only where the DNA matches it firmly. Size values are once, few and many counts, or a class for expanded clones, and some rows have none.

TGCAGTGCTAGGCCTCAGGGGACTAGCGGGGGGGCGGGATTTCTCGAGCAGTACTTC,CSARPQGTSGGAGFLEQYF,TRBD2,TRBJ2-7,.,TRBV20-1
TGTGCCAGCAGCTTAGGGACAGCGAACACTGAAGCTTTCTTT,CASSLGTANTEAFF,.,TRBJ1-1,.,TRBV11-2
TGTGCCAGCAGCCCTTTAATGAAGGGCGGCTACACCTTC,CASSPLMKGGYTF,.,TRBJ1-2,.,TRBV6-2/TRBV6-3
TGCGCCAGCAGCTTGGACGGGGGCATCGGGGAGCTGTTTTTT,CASSLDGGIGELFF,.,TRBJ2-2,medium-sized,TRBV5-1
TGTGCCAGCAGTTACTCACTGGGTGGGGGCACAGATACGCAGTATTTT,CASSYSLGGGTDTQYF,.,TRBJ2-3,medium-sized,TRBV6-5
TGTGCCAGCCGGGTTATCGGGGAGCTGTTTTTT,CASRVIGELFF,.,TRBJ2-2,.,TRBV2
TGTGCCAGCAGCCAAGACCTCGGGTACAATGAGCAGTTCTTC,CASSQDLGYNEQFF,.,TRBJ2-1,many,TRBV14
TGCGCCAGCAGCCCTGGGTGGGATAGCGGAGAAGAGACCCAGTACTTC,CASSPGWDSGEETQYF,.,TRBJ2-5,many,TRBV5-1
TGTGCCAGTAGTTCCTGGAGTGACCCCGGGGAGCTGTTTTTT,CASSSWSDPGELFF,.,TRBJ2-2,many,TRBV19
TGTGCCAGCAGTGACGGATTAGAGGTCTCACCCCTCCACTTT,CASSDGLEVSPLHF,.,TRBJ1-6,many,TRBV2
TGTGCGTGTTGGGAAGACTCCTACGAGCAGTACTTC,CACWEDSYEQYF,.,TRBJ2-7,.,TRBV6-5
TGTGCCAGCAGCCCCCGCCTAGCGGGACCACAAATCTCCTACGAGCAGTACTTC,CASSPRLAGPQISYEQYF,TRBD2,TRBJ2-7,.,TRBV5-6
TGTGCCAGCAGCCCATCATGGAATAGAGCTGAGCAGTTCTTC,CASSPSWNRAEQFF,.,TRBJ2-1,once,TRBV7-2
TGTGCCAGCAGCTTAGCGACAGGCAAGTTCTTC,CASSLATGKFF,.,TRBJ2-1,many,TRBV7-9
TGTACCAGCAGTACCCCCGGGACAGGGTACATCGGTCCCACCGTGGAGCTGTTTTTT,CTSSTPGTGYIGPTVELFF,TRBD1,TRBJ2-2,.,TRBV6-1
TGTGCCAGCAGTCCTTTCCGGGACAGTTACGAGCAGTACTTC,CASSPFRDSYEQYF,TRBD1,TRBJ2-7,medium-sized,TRBV28
TGTGCCAGCAGTTCCCGGGACACCCAAGAGACCCAGTACTTC,CASSSRDTQETQYF,.,TRBJ2-5,many,TRBV28
TGTGCCAGCAGGCCGGGACAGATGAACTATGGCTACACCTTC,CASRPGQMNYGYTF,TRBD1,TRBJ1-2,many,TRBV5-5
TGTGCCAGCAGTTCCGATTTGATCGTTAGCGGAAGTGCCGGGGAGCTGTTTTTT,CASSSDLIVSGSAGELFF,.,TRBJ2-2,.,TRBV27
TGTGCCAGCAGCTTACGGGGGGGACTCGGCAATGAGCAGTTCTTC,CASSLRGGLGNEQFF,TRBD2,TRBJ2-1,.,TRBV11-3
TGTGCCAGCAGCTTAGCGACCGGCTACGAGCAGTACTTC,CASSLATGYEQYF,.,TRBJ2-7,many,TRBV7-9
TGTGCCAGCTCATCGAGGACAGGGAAATACGAGCAGTACTTC,CASSSRTGKYEQYF,TRBD1,TRBJ2-7,many,TRBV18
TGTGCCAGCACCCAAACGGGAGGAAACACCATATATTTT,CASTQTGGNTIYF,.,TRBJ1-3,medium-sized,TRBV11-2
TGTGCCAGCAGCTTTGCGGGTGCTTCAGATACGCAGTATTTT,CASSFAGASDTQYF,.,TRBJ2-3,many,TRBV11-3
TGTGCCAGCAGTCCGGGCGACAGGGTTGCTGGCTACACCTTC,CASSPGDRVAGYTF,TRBD1,TRBJ1-2,many,TRBV3-1
TGTGCCAGCTCACCAGATAGGGTGGAAGCCGGGGAGCTGTTTTTT,CASSPDRVEAGELFF,.,TRBJ2-2,many,TRBV18
TGTGCCAGTAGGTACAGGGTAGCGGCCGGGGAGCTGTTTTTT,CASRYRVAAGELFF,.,TRBJ2-2,.,TRBV19
TGTGCCAGCAGTTACCAGCCAGGCGTTGCCTACGAGCAGTACTTC,CASSYQPGVAYEQYF,.,TRBJ2-7,.,TRBV28